This T cell receptor (beta chain) comes out of a study of Ad26.COV2.S vaccination and SARS-CoV-2 variants (dated by TCRdb to 2020 to 2023). In terms of the full investigation: Vaccine-arm donors were drawn from COV1001, a multicentre, randomized, double-blind, placebo-controlled phase I-IIa trial of Ad26.COV2.S in healthy adults. Ad26.COV2.S was administered intramuscularly at a dose of 5x10^10 or 1x10^11 viral particles, either as one shot or as two shots given 56 days apart. TCRbeta repertoire sequencing served as the tool for gauging how specific and how broad the SARS-CoV-2-reactive T cell receptors were following Ad26.COV2.S vaccination. A total of approximately 30 samples were included in the TCR-sequenced set, comprising 19 Ad26.COV2.S vaccine recipients, 5 placebo recipients and 8 SARS-CoV-2 convalescent individuals. Trial participants were randomized into five groups of five: low-dose or high-dose Ad26.COV2.S given once or twice, or placebo on both occasions. Investigators did not know the trial group allocation while performing experiments and assessing outcomes.

As for this clone: Its antigen remains unidentified. Base qualities are not recorded, but no much larger clone differs from it by a single base.

Between the V and J ends, shortened by 0 bases and 1 base respectively, the junction contains 10 bases. The CDR3 holds 16 amino acids from the cysteine to the phenylalanine. CDR3 DNA only is kept here, 48 bases in frame from base 1. The germline V gene supplies CDR1 SGHDT and CDR2 YYEEEE. What this sample's treatment or condition label stands for: around 19 received Ad26.COV2.S at low or high dose, single or two shots; roughly five received placebo; per-sample allocation not given. Repertoires of vaccine and placebo recipients were sequenced from samples collected on day 63 after the first injection. In Cohort 1b, about 25 adults aged 18-55 years were enrolled at a single site in Boston, USA, between 29 July and 7 August 2020. Ad26.COV2.S was a replication-incompetent adenovirus type 26 vector that expressed a prefusion-stabilized SARS-CoV-2 spike protein derived from the original Wuhan strain. Results and caveats for the whole study, not just this receptor: It was noted by the authors that total T cell responses may have been underestimated by the TCR breadth and depth analyses. Compared with placebo recipients, Ad26.COV2.S recipients showed higher spike-specific TCR breadth (P = 0.0014). The study was not powered for comparison of responses between vaccine doses or regimens. After vaccination, spike-specific CD8+ and CD4+ T cell responses were reported to show substantial breadth. Vaccine and placebo recipients had comparable non-spike TCR breadth, which fits with the vaccine containing only spike.

TCRbeta CDR3 regions were sequenced with the immunoSEQ Assay. After extraction, genomic DNA underwent amplification by bias-controlled multiplex PCR, followed by high-throughput sequencing. Regarding the original processing steps: Collapsing and filtering of sequences were performed to quantify the absolute abundance of each unique TCRbeta CDR3 region. T cell fraction was estimated by normalizing TCRbeta template counts to usable DNA, with usable DNA measured through amplification of reference genes found in all nucleated cells. Repertoire TCRs were annotated as SARS-CoV-2-specific by exact matching of V gene, CDR3 amino acid sequence and J gene to a known reactive TCR set. The reference SARS-CoV-2 TCR set was derived from MIRA and filtered for enrichment in COVID-19-positive ImmuneCODE repertoires, a step that removed public or cross-reactive TCRs. Drawing on the MIRA antigens, annotated TCRs were analysed further at the level of specific ORF or position within ORF. Breadth was defined as the number of annotated unique rearrangements divided by the total number of unique productive rearrangements, and depth was defined as the summed frequency of the annotated unique rearrangements. Two-sided Wilcoxon rank-sum tests were applied when comparing TCR breadth between groups. TCRdb limited this immuneACCESS table to in-frame rearrangements with V and J called. A share of clones is missing; checked studies link under half to unresolved V genes, and the rest is unexplained. Clone size and V and J calls were adopted from that table, with D and trimming inferred from the DNA. The sample profile shows more than 350,000 clones; 75% to 95% of them were found once. 12% of the sample is taken by the ten largest.

The TCR sequence derives from a person aged 18-65 years who received the Ad26.COV2.S COVID-19 vaccine or a placebo. The sequencing used peripheral blood, collected in a trial of Ad26.COV2.S vaccine versus placebo. The rearranged chain carries TRBV5-6 and TRBJ2-2, with no reliable assignment of the D segment. The nucleotide sequence is TGTGCCAGCAGCTTGGATATTTGGGGGAACACCGGGGAGCTGTTTTTT. Translated, this is CASSLDIWGNTGELFF.